The sequence of this T cell receptor beta chain was determined in a study of shared clonotypes between healthy human individuals. Each PCR replicate from the sorted subsets contained 150 to 250 ng DNA, which is about 30,000 T cell genomes. Sequencing used immunoSEQ multiplex PCR; TCRdb keeps in-frame clones, though not all of them. Altogether approximately 590,000 clones are present, nearly 97% being singletons, with the ten largest covering 0.1% to 0.11%. Positively selected for CCR7, the CD45RO-negative cells used as naive CD8 cells excluded terminally differentiated effector memory CD45RA+ cells. Participating donors were healthy, HIV-negative adults free of recent acute infections or vaccinations. CDR1 and CDR2 (germline): SGHVS, FNYEAQ. The V end lost 3 bases, the J end lost 2 bases, and 12 bases lay between the germline ends. The CDR3 covers 15 residues.

The specimen was naive CD8+ T cells sorted from blood. This TCR derives from a young woman in good health. J is TRBJ2-3 and V is TRBV7-6; possibly TRBD1 for D (5 bases). This CDR3 reads CASSLGGAATDTQYF. The DNA for the CDR3 is TGTGCCAGCAGCTTGGGTGGGGCAGCCACAGATACGCAGTATTTT.